This TCR beta chain derives from a study of regulatory T cells in long-lasting Graves disease. This clonotype was found a few times. The time point: newly diagnosed GD, antithyroid drugs for less than 3 months. Preparation of the TCR library used RNA extracted from PBMCs. The CDR3 spans 14 residues. Germline V gene sequence: CDR1 DFQATT, CDR2 SNEGSKA (reference sequence). With 5 bases clipped from V and 5 bases from J, the junction kept 6 bases outside the gene matches. HTBI primers from iRepertoire and Arm-PCR of CDR3 regions yielded the TCR beta libraries. TCRdb independently ran MiXCR on the multiplex PCR reads; one entry per CDR3 protein. The table lists under 300,000 distinct CDR3 sequences, around 17% of them singletons.

This TCR was sampled from a female donor with Graves disease. The sample was peripheral blood mononuclear cells (PBMCs), taken at new diagnosis, from a patient treated with antithyroid drugs. The chain joins TRBV20-1 to TRBJ2-3; 11 positions agree with TRBD2. The CDR3: CSAYSGRAIDTQYF. In DNA form, the CDR3 reads TGCAGTGCTTATAGCGGGAGGGCCATAGATACGCAGTATTTT.